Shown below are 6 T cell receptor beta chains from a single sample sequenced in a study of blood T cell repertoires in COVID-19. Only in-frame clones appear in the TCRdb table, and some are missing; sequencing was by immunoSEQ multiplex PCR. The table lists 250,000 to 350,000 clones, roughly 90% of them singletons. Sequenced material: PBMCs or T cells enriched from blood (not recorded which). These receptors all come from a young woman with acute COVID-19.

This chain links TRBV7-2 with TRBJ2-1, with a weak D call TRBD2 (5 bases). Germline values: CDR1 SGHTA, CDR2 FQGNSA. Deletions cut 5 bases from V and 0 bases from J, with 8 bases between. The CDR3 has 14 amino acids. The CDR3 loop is CASSPRGSYNEQFF. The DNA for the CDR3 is TGTGCCAGCAGCCCTCGGGGCTCCTACAATGAGCAGTTCTTC.

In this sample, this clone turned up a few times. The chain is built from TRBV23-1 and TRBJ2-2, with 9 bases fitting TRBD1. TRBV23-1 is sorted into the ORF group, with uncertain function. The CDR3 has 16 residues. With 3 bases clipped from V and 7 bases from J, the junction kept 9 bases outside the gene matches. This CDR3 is CASSHSGDRVGGELFF. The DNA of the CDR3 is TGCGCCAGCAGTCACTCTGGGGACAGGGTGGGCGGGGAGCTGTTTTTT.

CDR3 region: CASSLGRDRVYEQYF. CDR3 coding DNA: TGTGCCAGCAGCTTAGGAAGGGACAGGGTCTACGAGCAGTACTTC. The rearrangement joins TRBV7-2 to TRBJ2-7; 9 bases are a match to TRBD1. The CDR3 is 15 amino acids. The germline gives CDR1 SGHTA, CDR2 FQGNSA. After removal of 1 base from V and 3 bases from J, the junction contained 4 bases not matched to a gene.

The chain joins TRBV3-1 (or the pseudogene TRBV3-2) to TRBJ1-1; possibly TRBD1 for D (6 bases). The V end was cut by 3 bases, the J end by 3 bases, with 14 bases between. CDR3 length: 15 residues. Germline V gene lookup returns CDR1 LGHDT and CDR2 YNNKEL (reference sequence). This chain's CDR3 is CASSQGGGAYTEAFF. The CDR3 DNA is TGTGCCAGCAGCCAGGGCGGGGGGGCGTACACTGAAGCTTTCTTT.

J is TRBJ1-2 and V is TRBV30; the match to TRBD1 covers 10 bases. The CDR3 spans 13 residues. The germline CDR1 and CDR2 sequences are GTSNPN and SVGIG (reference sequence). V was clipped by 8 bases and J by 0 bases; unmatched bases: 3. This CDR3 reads CARGQGANYGYTF. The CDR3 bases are TGTGCCCGTGGACAGGGGGCTAACTATGGCTACACCTTC.

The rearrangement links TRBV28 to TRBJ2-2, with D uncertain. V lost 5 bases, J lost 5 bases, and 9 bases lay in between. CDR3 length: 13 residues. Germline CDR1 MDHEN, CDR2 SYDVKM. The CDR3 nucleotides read TGTGCCAGCAGTCCTTTCAGTACCGGGGAGCTGTTTTTT. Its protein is CASSPFSTGELFF.